This is a list of T cell receptor beta chains from one sample in a study of cytomegalovirus exposure and HLA in healthy donors. TCRdb's table, derived via immunoSEQ multiplex PCR, lists solely in-frame clones and lacks some. The sample data list some 110,000 clones. The sequencing input was PBMCs. The receptor source for this set is a man between 25 and 39 years old in good health and CMV-seronegative. The CDR3 runs from the conserved cysteine through the conserved F or W. The D gene is left open where the match is weak.

CDR3 DNA	CDR3 protein	J gene	D gene	V gene
TGTGCCAGCAGTTCCCACCGCGGACAGGGCTACGAGCAGTACTTC	CASSSHRGQGYEQYF	TRBJ2-7	TRBD1	TRBV6-5
TGTGCCAGCAGCCAAGTTACAGGGATCGCCGGGGAGCTGTTTTTT	CASSQVTGIAGELFF	TRBJ2-2	.	TRBV4-2
TGTGCCAGCGGCCCGGGACAGGGGAACACCGGGGAGCTGTTTTTT	CASGPGQGNTGELFF	TRBJ2-2	TRBD1	TRBV14
TGCGCCAGCAGCTACGGACAGGGTGGGGACTATGGCTACACCTTC	CASSYGQGGDYGYTF	TRBJ1-2	TRBD1	TRBV5-1
TGTGCCAGCAGTCGGCCAGGGGCTTCCTACGAGCAGTACTTC	CASSRPGASYEQYF	TRBJ2-7	.	TRBV25-1
TGTGCCAGCAGCAAGGTTAGACAGGCAAATCAGCCCCAGCATTTT	CASSKVRQANQPQHF	TRBJ1-5	.	TRBV21-1
TGTGCCGCCTCTGAGTCAGGGGGCTACACCTTC	CAASESGGYTF	TRBJ1-2	.	TRBV10-3
TGTGCCAGCAGTCCGGGGGGAAACACCATATATTTT	CASSPGGNTIYF	TRBJ1-3	.	TRBV9
TGTGCCAGCAGTTTCCTGGAGGGGAGCGGCCATCCGAGTGAGCAGTTCTTC	CASSFLEGSGHPSEQFF	TRBJ2-1	.	TRBV28
TGTGCCAGCAGTTACCGGGACAGCGGAGTCTACGAGCAGTACTTC	CASSYRDSGVYEQYF	TRBJ2-7	TRBD1	TRBV6-5
TGTGCCAGCAGCTTAGTGGTCGGGACACCCTATGGCTACACCTTC	CASSLVVGTPYGYTF	TRBJ1-2	.	TRBV7-8
TGCGCCAGCCGCGGGGGGTCTTTCCAAGAGACCCAGTACTTC	CASRGGSFQETQYF	TRBJ2-5	TRBD2	TRBV5-1
TGCGCCAGCAGCCCGGGGACAACAACTAATGAAAAACTGTTTTTT	CASSPGTTTNEKLFF	TRBJ1-4	.	TRBV5-1
TGCGCCAGCAGCTTCGGGACATGGGGCTTCTCCGAGCAGTACTTC	CASSFGTWGFSEQYF	TRBJ2-7	.	TRBV5-1
TGTGCCAGCAGTTACTCTAGGACAGGGACAGATACGCAGTATTTT	CASSYSRTGTDTQYF	TRBJ2-3	TRBD1	TRBV6-6
TGTGCCAGCAGCTACAGCCCTAGCACAGATACGCAGTATTTT	CASSYSPSTDTQYF	TRBJ2-3	.	TRBV6-1
TGTGCCAGCAGCTCCGGACAGGGTAGAGAGACCCAGTACTTC	CASSSGQGRETQYF	TRBJ2-5	TRBD1	TRBV5-6